The clone carrying this T cell receptor beta chain was seen ten or more times. CDR1 LGHDT and CDR2 YNNKEL come from the germline V gene (reference sequence). Trimming removed 4 bases from V and 8 bases from J; junction bases left unmatched: 10. The length of the CDR3 is 15 residues. This sample was taken from a study of patients and donors after allogeneic stem cell transplantation. From the RT-PCR reads, TCRdb called clonotypes with MiXCR, one entry per CDR3 protein. The sample has approximately 88,000 distinct CDR3 sequences; roughly 4.9% are singletons. Sequences were obtained from blood, either unsorted or a sorted T cell fraction (not recorded which). This clonotype originated in a human donor who was either an allogeneic HSCT recipient or a stem cell or donor lymphocyte infusion donor (not recorded which). It is not recorded whose cells these are; they may come from a transplant donor. This chain connects TRBV3-1 to TRBJ1-4; 7 positions match TRBD1. The CDR3, as DNA: TGTGCCAGCAGCCCCCTGGACAGGCCAAGGGAAAAACTGTTTTTT. This sequence encodes CASSPLDRPREKLFF.